The clone carrying this TCR beta chain was seen only a few times. TCRdb re-called the RT-PCR reads with MiXCR, one entry per CDR3 protein. In the table there are about 680,000 distinct CDR3 sequences, more than 13% of which are singletons. Germline lookup yields CDR1 DFQATT and CDR2 SNEGSKA (reference sequence). Trimming cost V 1 base and J 1 base, with 13 bases left between them. The CDR3 extends over 15 amino acids. This receptor was obtained from a female donor in good health, serving as a healthy control. Specimen: memory CD4+ T cells from blood. J is TRBJ1-1 and V is TRBV20-1; possibly TRBD1 for D (5 bases). CDR3 protein: CSARVPQGSNTEAFF. DNA of the CDR3: TGCAGTGCTAGAGTTCCGCAGGGATCGAACACTGAAGCTTTCTTT.